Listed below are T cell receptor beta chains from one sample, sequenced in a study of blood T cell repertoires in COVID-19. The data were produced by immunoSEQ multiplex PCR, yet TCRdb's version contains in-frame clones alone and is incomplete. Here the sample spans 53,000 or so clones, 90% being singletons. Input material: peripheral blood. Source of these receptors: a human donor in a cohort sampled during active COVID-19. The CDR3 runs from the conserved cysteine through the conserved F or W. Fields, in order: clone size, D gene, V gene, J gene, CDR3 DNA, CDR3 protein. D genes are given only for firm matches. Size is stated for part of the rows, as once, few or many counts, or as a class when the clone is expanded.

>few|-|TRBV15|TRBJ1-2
TGTGCCACCAGCAGAGATCGGGGAGGCTATGGCTACACCTTC
CATSRDRGGYGYTF
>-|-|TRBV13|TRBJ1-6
TGTGCCAGCAGCTTAGGCCCCGGGGGAGTCGGTAATTCACCCCTCCACTTT
CASSLGPGGVGNSPLHF
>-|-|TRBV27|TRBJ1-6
TGTGCCAGCAGTTTACAATTTCGGCAGGGCCGTAATTCACCCCTCCACTTT
CASSLQFRQGRNSPLHF
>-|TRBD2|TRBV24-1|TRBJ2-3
TGTGCCACCAGTGATTCTTCGACTAGCGGGAGAAGTGATACGCAGTATTTT
CATSDSSTSGRSDTQYF
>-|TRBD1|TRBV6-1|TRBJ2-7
TGTGCCAGCAGTGAAGGGTGGACAGGGGTCTCCTACGAGCAGTACTTC
CASSEGWTGVSYEQYF
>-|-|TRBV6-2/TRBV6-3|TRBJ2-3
TGTGCCAGCAGTTACTCGCCGGGCACAGATACGCAGTATTTT
CASSYSPGTDTQYF
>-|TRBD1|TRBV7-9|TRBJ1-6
TGTGCCATCGGGACAGGGGACGTCAATTCACCCCTCCACTTT
CAIGTGDVNSPLHF
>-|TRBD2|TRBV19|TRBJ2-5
TGTGCCAGTAGTATCGGGGGGGCCGCAGGGGACCAGTACTTC
CASSIGGAAGDQYF
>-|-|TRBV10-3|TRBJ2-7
TGTGCCATCAGCCCGAGGGCGGATGCTCCCTACGAGCAGTACTTC
CAISPRADAPYEQYF
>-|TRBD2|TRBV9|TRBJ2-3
TGTGCCAGCAGCGCAGAACTAGCGGGAAGGGGAGATACGCAGTATTTT
CASSAELAGRGDTQYF
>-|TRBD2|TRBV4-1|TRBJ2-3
TGCGCCAGCAGCCCCGGCGCGGGGGGTTACACAGATACGCAGTATTTT
CASSPGAGGYTDTQYF